The clone carrying this T cell receptor (beta chain) was seen many times. The sample comes from a study of human T cells and chemical hapten exposure. V gave up 1 base and J gave up 9 bases, with 13 bases separating them. Germline V gene sequence: CDR1 MGHRA, CDR2 YSYEKL. The CDR3 consists of 15 residues. TCRdb processed the RACE reads anew with MiXCR; each CDR3 protein has one entry. This table holds under 45,000 distinct CDR3 sequences, over 9.5% found once. Described time point: pre-sensitization, week 0. Regarding treatment: therapeutic diphenylcyclopropenone sensitization with weekly scalp DPC. This chain links TRBV4-1 with TRBJ1-6; weak D call: TRBD1 (5 bases). The sequence was collected from a man aged 30 to 45 with alopecia areata. Some clones in this sample may be carry-over from other donors' samples. The sample here was whole blood, taken in connection with sensitization to the hapten diphenylcyclopropenone (DPC). The CDR3 DNA is TGCGCCAGCAGCCAAGGCGTCAGGGCGGGTTCACCCCTCCACTTT. Its protein product is CASSQGVRAGSPLHF.